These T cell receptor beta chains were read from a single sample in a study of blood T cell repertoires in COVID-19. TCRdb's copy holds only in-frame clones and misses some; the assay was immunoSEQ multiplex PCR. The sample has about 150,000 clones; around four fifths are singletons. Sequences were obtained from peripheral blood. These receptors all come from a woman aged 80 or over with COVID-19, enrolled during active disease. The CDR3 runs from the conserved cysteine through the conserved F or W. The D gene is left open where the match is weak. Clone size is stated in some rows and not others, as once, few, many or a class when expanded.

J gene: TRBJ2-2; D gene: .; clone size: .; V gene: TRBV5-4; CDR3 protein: CASSYPSGTGELFF; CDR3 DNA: TGTGCCAGCAGCTATCCCTCGGGCACCGGGGAGCTGTTTTTT
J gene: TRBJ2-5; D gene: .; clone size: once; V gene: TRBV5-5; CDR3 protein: CASSGIPTGYQETQYF; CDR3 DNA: TGTGCCAGCAGCGGGATCCCTACAGGGTACCAAGAGACCCAGTACTTC
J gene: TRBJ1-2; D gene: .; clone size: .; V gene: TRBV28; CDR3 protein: CASSLAPGGYLNYGYTF; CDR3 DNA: TGTGCCAGCAGTTTGGCCCCTGGAGGATACCTTAACTATGGCTACACCTTC
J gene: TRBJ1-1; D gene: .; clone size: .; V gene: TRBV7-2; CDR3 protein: CASSLGVSREAFF; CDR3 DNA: TGTGCCAGCAGCTTAGGAGTTTCCCGAGAAGCTTTCTTT
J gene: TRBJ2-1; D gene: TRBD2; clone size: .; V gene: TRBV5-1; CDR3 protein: CASSLVAGGYNEQFF; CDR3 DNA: TGCGCCAGCAGCTTGGTGGCGGGGGGTTACAATGAGCAGTTCTTC
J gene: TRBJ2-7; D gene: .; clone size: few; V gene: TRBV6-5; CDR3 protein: CASSLTGIYEQYF; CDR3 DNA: TGTGCCAGCAGTCTTACAGGGATCTACGAGCAGTACTTC
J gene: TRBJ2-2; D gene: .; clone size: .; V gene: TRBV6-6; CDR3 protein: CASSYGRASNTGELFF; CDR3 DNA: TGTGCCAGCAGTTACGGGCGGGCATCGAACACCGGGGAGCTGTTTTTT
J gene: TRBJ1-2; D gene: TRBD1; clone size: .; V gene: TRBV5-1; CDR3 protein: CASSLGQGRRGYTF; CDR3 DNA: TGCGCCAGCAGCCTGGGACAGGGCCGTCGTGGCTACACCTTC
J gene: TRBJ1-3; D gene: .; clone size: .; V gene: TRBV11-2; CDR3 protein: CASSLDLSGNTIYF; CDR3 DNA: TGTGCCAGCAGCTTAGATCTCTCTGGAAACACCATATATTTT
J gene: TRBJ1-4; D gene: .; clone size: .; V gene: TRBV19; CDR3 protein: CASSNWQGSPNEKLFF; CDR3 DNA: TGTGCCAGTAGTAACTGGCAGGGAAGCCCTAATGAAAAACTGTTTTTT
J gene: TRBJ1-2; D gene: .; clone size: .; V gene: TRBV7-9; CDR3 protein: CASSSPNYGYTF; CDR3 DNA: TGTGCCAGCAGCTCCCCGAACTATGGCTACACCTTC
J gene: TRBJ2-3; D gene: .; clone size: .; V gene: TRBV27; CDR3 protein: CASSLAAGRDTQYF; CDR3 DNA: TGTGCCAGCAGTCTAGCCGCGGGTCGGGATACGCAGTATTTT
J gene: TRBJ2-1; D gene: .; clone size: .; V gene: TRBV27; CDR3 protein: CASSLLGVGYNEQFF; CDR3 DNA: TGTGCCAGCAGTTTACTCGGGGTAGGGTACAATGAGCAGTTCTTC
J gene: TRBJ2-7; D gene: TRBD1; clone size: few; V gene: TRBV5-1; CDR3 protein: CASSVDGTGRREQYF; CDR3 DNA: TGCGCCAGCAGCGTCGATGGGACAGGGAGACGCGAGCAGTACTTC
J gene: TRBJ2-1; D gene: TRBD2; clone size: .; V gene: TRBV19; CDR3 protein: CASSIGWTRYNEQFF; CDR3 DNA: TGTGCCAGTAGTATAGGATGGACTAGATACAATGAGCAGTTCTTC
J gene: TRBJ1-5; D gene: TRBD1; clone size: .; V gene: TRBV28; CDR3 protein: CASSKNRGRPGQPQHF; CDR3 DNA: TGTGCCAGCAGTAAAAACAGGGGGCGCCCCGGCCAGCCCCAGCATTTT
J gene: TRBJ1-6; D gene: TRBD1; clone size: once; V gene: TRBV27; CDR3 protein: CASTLRGGDRLYSPLHF; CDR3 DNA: TGTGCCAGCACGTTAAGGGGCGGGGACAGACTCTATTCACCCCTCCACTTT